Below, 29 T cell receptor beta chains from the same sample are listed, as sequenced in a study of T cell clonality in common variable immunodeficiency. Assay: immunoSEQ multiplex PCR; the TCRdb copy retains only in-frame clones and omits some. In total the sample includes tens of thousands of clones, none of them seen once. Source material: peripheral blood mononuclear cells. These receptors came from a person aged 18 to 70 in good health.

This clone was seen at least ten times. The CDR3 end lies 3 residues beyond the end of the read and is filled in from the germline J gene. The rearrangement joins TRBV7-6 to TRBJ2-3, with 8 bases fitting TRBD2. Per the germline V gene, CDR1 is SGHVS and CDR2 is FNYEAQ. V lost 0 bases to trimming and J lost 5 bases; unmatched junction nucleotides: 10. The CDR3 contains 17 residues. CDR3 DNA, as far as it was read: TGTGCCAGCAGCTTAGCGATGACTAGCGCCAAGGAAGATACG. This encodes CASSLAMTSAKEDT. From start to end, the CDR3 is CASSLAMTSAKEDTQYF.

This clone was recorded many times. The observed sequence ends 3 residues before the CDR3 terminus, with the missing tail filled in from the germline J gene. This chain uses TRBV20-1 with TRBJ2-3; 12 bases map to TRBD2. The CDR3 has 15 residues. V was pared by 4 bases and J by 0 bases, with 2 bases of the junction left unmatched. Germline V lookup: CDR1 DFQATT, CDR2 SNEGSKA (reference sequence). The covered CDR3 bases are TGCAGTGCTAAAGGGACTAGCGGGAGCACAGATACG. Its protein product is CSAKGTSGSTDT. The full CDR3 protein is CSAKGTSGSTDTQYF.

This clone appeared many times. The CDR3 goes on 3 residues after the read ends, and that part is filled in from the germline J gene. The chain joins TRBV7-2 to TRBJ2-5; D is ambiguous. The V end lost 3 bases, the J end lost 5 bases, and 4 bases lay between the germline ends. In germline, CDR1 is SGHTA, CDR2 FQGNSA. CDR3 size: 11 residues. This chain's CDR3 is CASSFSETQYF. The part of the CDR3 DNA that was read is TGTGCCAGCAGCTTCTCTGAGACC.

This clone has at least ten counts. The read terminates 3 residues before the CDR3 end, so the remaining end is supplied by the germline J gene. The chain uses TRBV12-5 and TRBJ2-3, with 9 bases fitting TRBD2. The germline V gene has CDR1 LGHNT and CDR2 FRNRAP. The CDR3 has 15 residues. With V trimmed by 5 bases and J by 4 bases, 7 bases remained unmatched. Partial CDR3 DNA: TGTGCTAGTGGTCCCAATAGCGGGGGCGCAGATACG. The encoded protein is CASGPNSGGADT. The whole CDR3 is CASGPNSGGADTQYF.

This clone was counted at least ten times. The read finishes 3 residues shy of the CDR3 end, and the germline J gene is used to complete it. Other DNA sequences in the sample encode the same CDR3. The chain uses TRBV6-2 or TRBV6-3 and TRBJ2-2; 10 bases are shared with TRBD1. This CDR3 is built from 16 residues. The trim removed 3 bases at V and 3 bases at J, leaving 4 bases unmatched. Germline CDR1 reads MNHEY; CDR2 reads SVGEGT. CDR3 sequence: CASSYSGTGDTGELFF. CDR3 DNA, as far as it was read: TGTGCCAGCAGTTATTCCGGGACAGGGGACACCGGGGAG.

This clone showed up many times. With the read ending 3 residues before the CDR3 end, the germline J gene is used to fill in that end. The chain links TRBV6-1 to TRBJ1-5; 7 positions match TRBD1. The CDR3 is 15 amino acids. Unmatched junction bases numbered 7, after V lost 3 bases and J lost 5 bases. CDR1 and CDR2 from the germline V gene are MNHNS and SASEGT. Incomplete CDR3 DNA: TGTGCCAGCAGTGATTGGCAGGGGGGCGATCAGCCC. This encodes CASSDWQGGDQP. The CDR3 in full is CASSDWQGGDQPQHF.

A word on this clone: The read halts 3 residues ahead of the CDR3 end, with the missing end drawn from the germline J gene. The J gene is TRBJ1-1, the V gene TRBV30; tentative D call: TRBD1 (6 bases). The CDR3 loop spans 17 amino acids. Germline assignment: CDR1 GTSNPN and CDR2 SVGIG (reference sequence). The CDR3 sequence is CAWSPGTSAGEGETAFF. The part of the CDR3 DNA that was read is TGTGCCTGGAGTCCCGGGACTAGCGCCGGGGAGGGGGAGACC.

This clone was detected many times. Sequencing ends 3 residues short of the CDR3 end; the germline J gene provides the rest. The chain has TRBV7-3 and TRBJ2-4, with D possibly TRBD2 on 5 matching bases. V lost 4 bases and J lost 6, with 10 bases in between. Germline CDR1 SGHTA, CDR2 FQGTGA. The CDR3 contains 13 residues. Partial CDR3 DNA: TGTGCCAGCAGCTCCTACCGGGGAAACATT. It is translated as CASSSYRGNI. The whole CDR3 sequence is CASSSYRGNIQYF. Filled out from reference TRBV7-3 and TRBJ2-4, the complete variable domain reads GAGVSQTPSNKVTEKGKYVELRCDPISGHTALYWYRQSLGQGPEFLIYFQGTGAADDSGLPNDRFFAVRPEGSVSTLKIQRTERGDSAVYLCASSSYRGNIQYFGAGTRLSVL.

This clone was detected ten times or more. The sequence runs out 3 residues before the end of the CDR3; the remainder is reconstructed from the germline J gene. This chain links TRBV13 with TRBJ1-2, with 7 bases identical to TRBD1. Germline V lookup: CDR1 PRHDT, CDR2 FYEKMQ (reference sequence). CDR3 length: 16 amino acids. This CDR3 reads CASSLAGTVSSFGYTF. CDR3 bases read: TGTGCCAGCAGCTTAGCGGGGACAGTAAGTTCCTTCGGC.

This clone was detected ten times or more. The read comes to an end 3 residues before the CDR3 does, leaving the germline J gene to fill in the end. The chain uses TRBV7-9 and TRBJ1-1; 7 nucleotides line up with TRBD1. CDR1 is SEHNR and CDR2 is FQNEAQ in the germline V gene (reference sequence). The CDR3 has 14 residues. The J segment lost 0 bases and the V segment lost 6 bases, leaving 4 bases of the junction unmatched. CDR3 DNA, as far as it was read: TGTGCCAGCAGGCCAGGGGGTATGAACACTGAA. It yields the protein CASRPGGMNTE. The whole CDR3 reads CASRPGGMNTEAFF. The whole variable domain, remainder taken from reference TRBV7-9 and TRBJ1-1, is DTGVSQNPRHKITKRGQNVTFRCDPISEHNRLYWYRQTLGQGPEFLTYFQNEAQLEKSRLLSDRFSAERPKGSFSTLEIQRTEQGDSAMYLCASRPGGMNTEAFFGQGTRLTVV.

There are many counts of this clone. The read comes to an end 3 residues before the CDR3 does, leaving the germline J gene to fill in the end. The chain is built from TRBV20-1 and TRBJ2-5, with 8 bases aligning to TRBD2. Germline V gene data show CDR1 as DFQATT and CDR2 as SNEGSKA (reference sequence). Trimming took 5 bases from V and 1 from J; bases not matched to a gene: 3. The CDR3 covers 13 residues. The CDR3 loop reads CSAPTSAQETQYF. The DNA read from the CDR3 is TGCAGTGCTCCGACTAGCGCCCAAGAGACC.

This clone occurred many times. The sequenced fragment ends 3 residues before the CDR3 boundary, so the rest is inferred from the germline J gene. J is TRBJ2-2 and V is TRBV6-2 or TRBV6-3; tentatively, D is TRBD2 (5 bases). Germline lookup yields CDR1 MNHEY and CDR2 SVGEGT. The V and J ends lost 7 bases and 4 bases respectively, with 16 bases between them. The CDR3 runs to 15 residues. The CDR3 is CASTREGTFTGELFF. Incomplete CDR3 DNA: TGTGCCAGCACCAGAGAGGGCACCTTCACCGGGGAG.

This clone has at least ten counts. The read halts 3 residues ahead of the CDR3 end, with the missing end drawn from the germline J gene. This chain uses TRBV24-1 with TRBJ2-7; 8 nucleotides line up with TRBD1. The CDR3 consists of 15 residues. The junction had 5 bases not matched to a gene; V was cut back by 2 bases and J by 3 bases. Germline assignment: CDR1 KGHDR and CDR2 SFDVKD. The CDR3 loop reads CATSDSDRADYEQYF. CDR3 DNA (partial): TGTGCCACCAGTGATTCGGACAGGGCGGACTACGAG.

This clone was counted ten times or more. With the read ending 3 residues before the CDR3 end, the germline J gene is used to fill in that end. The rearrangement uses TRBV7-2 and TRBJ1-5, with D hard to call. The CDR3 length is 15 residues. V gave up 1 base and J gave up 5 bases, with 12 bases separating them. Germline CDR1 SGHTA, CDR2 FQGNSA. CDR3 DNA (partial): TGTGCCAGCAGCTTAGGAGTAGGGTTACATCAGCCC. This translates into CASSLGVGLHQP. The complete CDR3 protein is CASSLGVGLHQPQHF.

This clone was counted at least ten times. CDR3 bases read: TGCGCCAGCAGCTTGCCCGGGACTAAGGCTGAG. Its translation is CASSLPGTKAE. The whole CDR3 sequence is CASSLPGTKAEQFF. The chain links TRBV5-1 to TRBJ2-1; 7 nucleotides align to TRBD2. Coverage ceases 3 residues before the CDR3 finishes, and the germline J gene fills in the end. Germline V lookup: CDR1 SGHRS, CDR2 YFSETQ. After removal of 1 base from V and 9 bases from J, the junction contained 7 bases not matched to a gene. This CDR3 has 14 residues.

Many counts were recorded for this clone. The read gets to within 3 residues of the CDR3 end, and the germline J gene fills in the rest. The chain links TRBV20-1 to TRBJ2-1; D remains ambiguous. Between the trimmed V and J ends, which lost 0 bases and 0 bases, there was a span of 21 bases. Germline V gives CDR1 DFQATT, CDR2 SNEGSKA (reference sequence). The CDR3 is made up of 19 amino acids. The covered CDR3 bases are TGCAGTGCTAGAGATAGGCGGTTACTTTTCCCGAGCTCCTACAATGAG. Protein: CSARDRRLLFPSSYNE. The CDR3 reads in full as CSARDRRLLFPSSYNEQFF.

Remarks on this clone: The read falls 3 residues short of the CDR3 end, and the missing part is taken from the germline J gene. The gene calls are TRBV5-1 and TRBJ1-1, with TRBD1 matching 8 bases. The germline CDR1 and CDR2 sequences are SGHRS and YFSETQ. This CDR3 has 15 residues. J gave up 1 base and V 6 bases, and 8 bases lay outside the gene matches. CDR3 DNA, as far as it was read: TGCGCCAGCAACGGGAGCAGGGGGCCGAACACTGAA. It codes for CASNGSRGPNTE. The full CDR3 sequence reads CASNGSRGPNTEAFF.

This clone was seen repeatedly, ten times or more. The read ends 3 residues before the CDR3 terminus; that terminus is restored from the germline J gene. The chain links TRBV5-1 to TRBJ2-5; unclear D gene. Germline CDR1 is SGHRS and CDR2 is YFSETQ. Trimming shortened V by 5 bases and J by 5 bases, and 19 bases separated the two germline ends. The CDR3 is 15 residues long. The chain's CDR3 is CASRPNPEPTETQYF. Incomplete CDR3 DNA: TGCGCCAGCAGGCCTAACCCCGAACCCACGGAGACC.

The sample holds many counts of this clone. The CDR3 extends 3 residues past the end of the read, so its final part is completed from the germline J gene. The V gene is TRBV14, the J gene TRBJ2-1, with TRBD1 matching 10 bases. CDR3 size: 14 residues. CDR1 is SGHDN, CDR2 FVKESK, per germline. After removal of 2 bases from V and 6 bases from J, the junction contained 1 base not matched to a gene. CDR3 bases read: TGTGCCAGCAGCCAAAGGACAGGGGGCAATGAG. This encodes CASSQRTGGNE. The entire CDR3 reads CASSQRTGGNEQFF.

This clone appeared many times. The covered CDR3 bases are TGTGCCAGCAGCCCATCCGGGACAGGGGTGAACGAG. This encodes CASSPSGTGVNE. The entire CDR3 protein is CASSPSGTGVNEQYF. The genes are TRBV13 and TRBJ2-7, with 10 bases that match TRBD1. Read sequence stops 3 residues before the CDR3 end, and the germline J gene provides the missing end. The CDR3 covers 15 residues. Germline assignment: CDR1 PRHDT and CDR2 FYEKMQ (reference sequence). J lost 5 bases, V lost 5 bases, and 9 bases had no gene match. Filled out from reference TRBV13 and TRBJ2-7, the complete variable domain reads AAGVIQSPRHLIKEKRETATLKCYPIPRHDTVYWYQQGPGQDPQFLISFYEKMQSDKGSIPDRFSAQQFSDYHSELNMSSLELGDSALYFCASSPSGTGVNEQYFGPGTRLTVT.

This clone has a count of ten or more. Read sequence stops 3 residues before the CDR3 end, and the germline J gene provides the missing end. The rearrangement links TRBV4-2 to TRBJ2-3, with 12 bases matching TRBD2. CDR1 is LGHNA and CDR2 is YNFKEQ in the germline V gene. The junction had 13 bases not matched to a gene; V was cut back by 4 bases and J by 5 bases. The CDR3 loop spans 18 amino acids. The CDR3 sequence: CASSPPLLAGGLGDTQYF. CDR3 bases read: TGTGCCAGCAGCCCCCCCCTTCTAGCGGGAGGGCTGGGAGATACG.

In its sample, this clone was seen many times. Read data end 3 residues before the CDR3 end; the end is taken from the germline J gene. This chain joins TRBV14 and TRBJ2-3; TRBD2 might be the D (6 bases). In germline, CDR1 is SGHDN, CDR2 FVKESK. The length of the CDR3 is 16 residues. The germline V and J ends were trimmed by 2 bases and 6 bases, with 18 bases remaining between them. The CDR3 reads CASSQNPGVTGDTQYF. The covered CDR3 bases are TGTGCCAGCAGCCAAAACCCGGGGGTAACGGGGGATACG.

At least ten counts were recorded for this clone. The sequence runs out 3 residues before the end of the CDR3; the remainder is reconstructed from the germline J gene. V gene TRBV6-1 combines with J gene TRBJ2-2, with a weak D call TRBD2 (6 bases). Germline V gene lookup returns CDR1 MNHNS and CDR2 SASEGT. This CDR3 has 16 amino acids. V dropped 3 bases and J dropped 6 bases, with 17 bases sitting between them. CDR3 DNA, as far as it was read: TGTGCCAGCAGTGATCTTGGGACTCTCCGCCCCGGGGAG. As protein: CASSDLGTLRPGE. The full-length CDR3 reads as CASSDLGTLRPGELFF.

This clone was seen many times. The read ends 3 residues early relative to the CDR3; the germline J gene fills the gap. This chain joins TRBV7-8 and TRBJ2-7; TRBD1 matches at 9 bases. This CDR3 has 15 residues. Germline V gene lookup returns CDR1 SGHVS and CDR2 FQNEAQ. Trimming cost V 5 bases and J 3 bases; bases outside gene matches: 8. The part of the CDR3 DNA that was read is TGTGCCAGCAGCGCCGGGACAGGGTTTCTCTACGAG. Translation gives CASSAGTGFLYE. The complete CDR3 sequence is CASSAGTGFLYEQYF.

This clone was detected many times. The read terminates 3 residues ahead of where the CDR3 ends, so the germline J gene completes it. The chain carries TRBV11-3 and TRBJ2-7; a possible D gene is TRBD1 (6 bases). V dropped 3 bases and J dropped 2 bases, with 11 bases sitting between them. CDR3 size: 14 residues. CDR1 is SGHNT, CDR2 YENEEA, per germline. The covered CDR3 bases are TGTGCCAGCAGCTTCATAAAGGGGGCCTACGAG. Residues: CASSFIKGAYE. The whole CDR3 region reads CASSFIKGAYEQYF. The full variable domain, rest sourced from reference TRBV11-3 and TRBJ2-7, is EAGVVQSPRYKIIEKKQPVAFWCNPISGHNTLYWYLQNLGQGPELLIRYENEEAVDDSQLPKDRFSAERLKGVDSTLKIQPAELGDSAVYLCASSFIKGAYEQYFGPGTRLTVT.

With regard to this clone: The CDR3 goes on 3 residues after the read ends, and that part is filled in from the germline J gene. This chain joins TRBV11-1 and TRBJ1-1; 9 bases line up with TRBD1. V shed 5 bases, J shed 5 bases, and the junction held 3 bases outside the gene matches. CDR1 and CDR2 (germline): SGHAT, FQDESV (reference sequence). The CDR3 sequence is 13 residues long. CDR3 DNA (partial): TGTGCCAGCAGCCAGGACAGGGGTACTGAA. This gives the protein CASSQDRGTE. The whole CDR3 protein is CASSQDRGTEAFF.

This clone was picked up many times. The read stops 3 residues short of the end of the CDR3; the missing end is completed from the germline J gene. J is TRBJ2-3 and V is TRBV5-1, with 8 bases fitting TRBD2. The junction had 3 bases not matched to a gene; V was cut back by 5 bases and J by 4 bases. The CDR3 loop spans 13 amino acids. Germline values: CDR1 SGHRS, CDR2 YFSETQ. CDR3 protein: CASSGAGADTQYF. The covered CDR3 bases are TGCGCCAGCAGTGGAGCGGGAGCAGATACG.

Only a few counts were recorded for this clone. The missing CDR3 end, 3 residues past where the read stops, is filled in from the germline J gene. The V call is TRBV5-1, the J call TRBJ2-1, with D hard to call. CDR1 SGHRS and CDR2 YFSETQ come from the germline V gene. The CDR3 is 13 residues long. Trimming left V 0 bases short and J 9 bases short, with 10 bases between. CDR3 loop: CASSLALTREQFF. The CDR3 DNA, read in part, is TGCGCCAGCAGCTTGGCCCTTACGCGTGAG. The full variable domain, completed using reference TRBV5-1 and TRBJ2-1, is KAGVTQTPRYLIKTRGQQVTLSCSPISGHRSVSWYQQTPGQGLQFLFEYFSETQRNKGNFPGRFSGRQFSNSRSEMNVSTLELGDSALYLCASSLALTREQFFGPGTRLTVL.

This clone was recorded at least ten times. The read ends 3 residues early relative to the CDR3; the germline J gene fills the gap. V usage is TRBV14 and J usage is TRBJ2-5; possibly TRBD2 for D (6 bases). The V end was cut by 0 bases, the J end by 7 bases, with 12 bases between. Germline loops: CDR1 SGHDN, CDR2 FVKESK. The CDR3 length is 14 residues. The CDR3 DNA, read in part, is TGTGCCAGCAGCCAAGACGGGACTTCCGGGACC. Its protein is CASSQDGTSGT. The CDR3 in its entirety is CASSQDGTSGTQYF.